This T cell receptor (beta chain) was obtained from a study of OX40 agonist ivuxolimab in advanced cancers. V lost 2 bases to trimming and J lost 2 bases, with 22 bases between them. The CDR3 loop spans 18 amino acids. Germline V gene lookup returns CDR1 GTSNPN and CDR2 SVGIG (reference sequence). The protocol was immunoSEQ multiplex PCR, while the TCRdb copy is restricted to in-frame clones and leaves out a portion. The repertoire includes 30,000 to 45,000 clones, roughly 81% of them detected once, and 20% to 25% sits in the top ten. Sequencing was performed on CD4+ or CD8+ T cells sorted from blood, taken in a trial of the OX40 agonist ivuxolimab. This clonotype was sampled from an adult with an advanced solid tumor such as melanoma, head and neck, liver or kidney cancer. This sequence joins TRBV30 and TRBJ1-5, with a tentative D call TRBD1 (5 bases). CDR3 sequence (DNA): TGTGCCTGGAGTTCCCCCGCGCTAGGGGTGGTGGGCAATCAGCCCCAGCATTTT. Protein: CAWSSPALGVVGNQPQHF. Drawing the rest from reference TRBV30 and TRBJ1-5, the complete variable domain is SQTIHQWPATLVQPVGSPLSLECTVEGTSNPNLYWYRQAAGRGLQLLFYSVGIGQISSEVPQNLSASRPQDRQFILSSKKLLLSDSGFYLCAWSSPALGVVGNQPQHFGDGTRLSIL.